Listed here are 29 T cell receptor beta chains from one sample, sequenced in a study of human T cells and chemical hapten exposure. Sample time point: pre-sensitization, week 0. Treatment noted: therapeutic diphenylcyclopropenone sensitization with weekly scalp DPC. Each CDR3 protein is one row after TCRdb ran MiXCR on the RACE reads. The sample has around 200,000 distinct CDR3 sequences, around 30% seen once; the top ten hold nearly 3%. Material: whole blood, obtained in connection with sensitization to the hapten diphenylcyclopropenone (DPC). These receptors were taken from a woman younger than 45 with alopecia areata. Some clones in this sample may be carry-over from other donors' samples.

The gene calls are TRBV9 and TRBJ2-1, with 11 nucleotides matching TRBD2. V shed 3 bases and J 1 base; nucleotides not matched to a gene: 9. The germline V gene encodes CDR1 SGDLS and CDR2 YYNGEE. The CDR3 runs to 18 residues. CDR3 DNA sequence: TGTGCCAGCAGCGCCAAAGGACTAGCGGGTTCATCCTACAATGAGCAGTTCTTC. Protein product: CASSAKGLAGSSYNEQFF.

This sequence joins TRBV29-1 and TRBJ2-7; D may correspond to TRBD1 or TRBD2 (6 bases each). Trimming took off 6 bases at V and 3 bases at J, with 18 bases between the two ends. The germline gives CDR1 SQVTM, CDR2 ANQGSEA. The CDR3 length is 14 residues. The CDR3 loop reads CSVPTGSGLYEQYF. CDR3 nucleotide sequence: TGCAGCGTCCCTACAGGGTCGGGACTCTACGAGCAGTACTTC.

V and J are TRBV24-1 and TRBJ1-5; D is unresolved. Trimming pared 1 base from V and 0 bases from J, leaving 9 bases between. The germline gives CDR1 KGHDR, CDR2 SFDVKD. The CDR3 is 16 amino acids. CDR3 amino acids: CATSDFFRGSNQPQHF. The DNA of the CDR3 is TGTGCCACCAGTGATTTCTTCCGGGGTAGCAATCAGCCCCAGCATTTT.

This chain uses TRBV20-1 with TRBJ2-7; either TRBD1 or TRBD2 may supply D (6 bases each). V lost 6 bases and J lost 0, with 18 bases in between. The germline CDR1 and CDR2 sequences are DFQATT and SNEGSKA (reference sequence). This CDR3 region has 15 residues. The CDR3 loop is CSANPFGGNSYEQYF. The DNA for the CDR3 is TGCAGTGCAAACCCCTTCGGGGGCAACTCCTACGAGCAGTACTTC.

The chain combines TRBV4-3 with TRBJ2-6; 7 positions match TRBD1. The CDR3 spans 18 residues. The V segment lost 1 base and the J segment 1 base; nucleotides outside the gene matches: 7. Germline V CDR1 and CDR2: LGHNA, YSLEER. The CDR3: CASSQAPQGESGANVLTF. The CDR3, as DNA: TGCGCCAGCAGCCAAGCTCCTCAGGGGGAATCTGGGGCCAACGTCCTGACTTTC.

In this sample, this clonotype turned up a few times. This chain connects TRBV5-1 to TRBJ2-5; TRBD1 agrees at 10 bases. V lost 4 bases, J lost 1 base, and 1 base stayed unmatched. Germline V gene sequence: CDR1 SGHRS, CDR2 YFSETQ. The CDR3 consists of 14 residues. Here the CDR3 DNA reads TGCGCCAGCAGCCGGACAGGGGGCCAAGAGACCCAGTACTTC. Protein sequence: CASSRTGGQETQYF.

This sequence joins TRBV28 and TRBJ1-4; D remains ambiguous. The germline gives CDR1 MDHEN, CDR2 SYDVKM. The CDR3 spans 15 residues. The ends were cut back, 6 bases at V and 7 bases at J, with 18 bases in the middle. CDR3 amino acids: CASRSAGPFFEKLFF. CDR3 sequence (DNA): TGTGCCAGCAGGTCCGCCGGGCCCTTTTTTGAAAAACTGTTTTTT. Based on the CDR3 plus reference TRBV28 and TRBJ1-4, the full variable domain is DVKVTQSSRYLVKRTGEKVFLECVQDMDHENMFWYRQDPGLGLRLIYFSYDVKMKEKGDIPEGYSVSREKKERFSLILESASTNQTSMYLCASRSAGPFFEKLFFGSGTQLSVL.

There are a few counts of this clonotype. The J gene is TRBJ1-2, the V gene TRBV18; D is uncertain. Looked up from germline, CDR1 is KGHSH and CDR2 is LQKENI. The CDR3 length is 15 residues. With 3 bases removed from V and 4 bases from J, the gap between germline ends came to 15 bases. Written as DNA, the CDR3 is TGTGCCAGCTCACCTTCCGGCGGGGAAACCTATGGCTACACCTTC. Amino acid sequence: CASSPSGGETYGYTF.

This sequence joins TRBV7-9 and TRBJ2-1, with D possibly being TRBD2 (6 bases). V dropped 7 bases and J dropped 4 bases, with 20 bases sitting between them. The CDR3 loop spans 16 amino acids. Germline V gene sequence: CDR1 SEHNR, CDR2 FQNEAQ (reference sequence). The DNA of the CDR3 is TGTGCCAGCAAGGGGTGGGCGGGGTCCCGTTACAATGAGCAGTTCTTC. Residues: CASKGWAGSRYNEQFF.

The rearrangement uses TRBV20-1 and TRBJ1-1; unclear D gene. This CDR3 contains 13 residues. Trimming stripped 4 bases from V and 0 bases from J, with 9 bases between. Germline lookup yields CDR1 DFQATT and CDR2 SNEGSKA (reference sequence). The CDR3 here is CSAKRNLNTEAFF. The CDR3 DNA reads TGCAGTGCTAAGAGGAACCTGAACACTGAAGCTTTCTTT.

This chain links TRBV28 with TRBJ1-4; TRBD1 is a possible D gene (6 bases). The V end lost 4 bases, the J end lost 11 bases, and 14 bases lay between the germline ends. This CDR3 is built from 13 residues. Looked up from germline, CDR1 is MDHEN and CDR2 is SYDVKM. The CDR3 nucleotides read TGTGCCAGCAGTTCAGGGGTGGTGGAGAAACTGTTTTTT. It encodes CASSSGVVEKLFF.

J is TRBJ2-7 and V is TRBV10-3; D remains ambiguous. The CDR3 sequence is 12 residues long. Trimming pared 8 bases from V and 2 bases from J, leaving 10 bases between. Germline V CDR1 and CDR2: ENHRY, SYGVKD. The CDR3 sequence: CAIGGTAYEQYF. The DNA of the CDR3 is TGTGCCATCGGCGGCACAGCCTACGAGCAGTACTTC.

The chain joins TRBV9 to TRBJ2-3; 7 nucleotides agree with TRBD1. The germline V gene encodes CDR1 SGDLS and CDR2 YYNGEE. The CDR3 runs to 15 residues. The J segment lost 1 base and the V segment lost 1 base, leaving 3 bases of the junction unmatched. The CDR3 coding sequence is TGTGCCAGCAGCGTACTCGGACAGGGCACAGATACGCAGTATTTT. It codes for CASSVLGQGTDTQYF.

This chain links TRBV5-1 with TRBJ2-4, with TRBD1 matching over 7 bases. The CDR3 has 14 amino acids. V shed 0 bases and J 6 bases; nucleotides not matched to a gene: 3. Germline CDR1 is SGHRS and CDR2 is YFSETQ. CDR3 loop: CASSLDQGVNIQYF. The CDR3 DNA reads TGCGCCAGCAGCTTGGACCAGGGGGTAAACATTCAGTACTTC.

This clonotype occurred many times. J is TRBJ1-1 and V is TRBV20-1, with TRBD1 matching 7 bases. The trim removed 3 bases at V and 4 bases at J, leaving 8 bases unmatched. CDR3 length equals 14 residues. In germline, CDR1 is DFQATT, CDR2 SNEGSKA (reference sequence). The CDR3 nucleotides read TGCAGTGCTAGCTACAGGGGAGTAGGCACTGAAGCTTTCTTT. As protein: CSASYRGVGTEAFF.

The V gene is TRBV7-2, the J gene TRBJ2-3; no clear D. CDR3 length: 12 amino acids. Germline-derived CDR1 and CDR2 are SGHTA and FQGNSA. The ends were cut back, 7 bases at V and 4 bases at J, with 9 bases in the middle. CDR3 sequence reads: CASTAVSDTQYF. CDR3 bases: TGTGCCAGCACCGCAGTTTCAGATACGCAGTATTTT. Looking up the rest from reference TRBV7-2 and TRBJ2-3 gives the full variable domain: GAGVSQSPSNKVTEKGKDVELRCDPISGHTALYWYRQSLGQGLEFLIYFQGNSAPDKSGLPSDRFSAERTGGSVSTLTIQRTQQEDSAVYLCASTAVSDTQYFGPGTRLTVL.

This chain uses TRBV12-3 or TRBV12-4 with TRBJ1-1; no clear D. Deletions cut 6 bases from V and 4 bases from J, with 12 bases between. The CDR3 has 13 residues. CDR3 nucleotides: TGTGCCAGCAGAAAAGGTGAGGGCACTGAAGCTTTCTTT. Its translation is CASRKGEGTEAFF.

Only a few counts were recorded for this clonotype. The genes are TRBV14 and TRBJ2-2; 8 bases are a match to TRBD2. The CDR3 runs to 17 residues. Germline CDR1 and CDR2: SGHDN and FVKESK. V was pared by 4 bases and J by 0 bases, with 7 bases of the junction left unmatched. The chain's CDR3 is CASSRQGGRPNTGELFF. The CDR3 coding sequence is TGTGCCAGCAGCCGACAAGGCGGGAGGCCGAACACCGGGGAGCTGTTTTTT.

Here the CDR3 reads CASNPGWGHEQYF. In DNA, the CDR3 is TGTGCCAGCAACCCGGGGTGGGGGCACGAGCAGTACTTC. The gene calls are TRBV7-2 and TRBJ2-7, with a tentative D call TRBD1 (6 bases). The V and J ends lost 7 bases and 5 bases respectively, with 15 bases between them. From germline, CDR1 is SGHTA and CDR2 FQGNSA. The CDR3 is made up of 13 amino acids.

This clonotype has only a few counts. The chain recombines TRBV29-1 with TRBJ1-2, with D possibly matching TRBD1 (6 bases). The germline CDR1 and CDR2 sequences are SQVTM and ANQGSEA. V lost 3 bases and J 4 bases, leaving 18 bases between the germline ends. The CDR3 totals 15 residues. CDR3 nucleotide sequence: TGCAGCGTTGACAGGGGTACCTTGGGGGCCTATGGCTACACCTTC. Its protein product is CSVDRGTLGAYGYTF.

The chain links TRBV29-1 to TRBJ1-2; TRBD1 agrees at 9 bases. This CDR3 has 14 amino acids. Losses at the gene ends were 1 base for V and 4 bases for J; bases not matched to a gene: 4. Germline loops: CDR1 SQVTM, CDR2 ANQGSEA. CDR3 sequence: CSVEGTGDLYGYTF. DNA of the CDR3: TGCAGCGTTGAAGGGACAGGGGACCTCTATGGCTACACCTTC.

This clonotype has more than one count but fewer than ten. V usage is TRBV6-1 and J usage is TRBJ1-5; D not certain. V lost 6 bases and J lost 0, with 12 bases in between. CDR3 size: 15 residues. Germline-derived CDR1 and CDR2 are MNHNS and SASEGT. The CDR3 sequence: CASRGYRDSNQPQHF. CDR3 DNA sequence: TGTGCCAGCAGAGGATACAGAGATAGCAATCAGCCCCAGCATTTT.

The chain links TRBV27 to TRBJ2-1, with D perhaps given as TRBD1 or TRBD2 (5 bases each). Trimming removed 7 bases from V and 2 bases from J, with 15 bases in between. The CDR3 covers 15 residues. Germline values: CDR1 MNHEY, CDR2 SMNVEV (reference sequence). The CDR3 bases are TGTGCCAGCACCCCGGGGCCATTCCCCTACAATGAGCAGTTCTTC. Protein product: CASTPGPFPYNEQFF.

This clonotype has more than one count but fewer than ten. The V gene is TRBV10-3, the J gene TRBJ1-5; 7 bases fit TRBD1. V lost 2 bases to trimming and J lost 0 bases; unmatched junction nucleotides: 1. This CDR3 is built from 15 residues. Germline loops: CDR1 ENHRY, CDR2 SYGVKD. CDR3 bases: TGTGCCATCAGTGAGGGACAGGATAGCAATCAGCCCCAGCATTTT. Translating gives CAISEGQDSNQPQHF.

There are a few counts of this clonotype. The chain is built from TRBV16 and TRBJ1-2, with TRBD1 matching over 7 bases. CDR1 and CDR2 from the germline V gene are KGHSY and FQNENV. With V trimmed by 2 bases and J by 8 bases, 8 bases remained unmatched. The CDR3 totals 14 residues. CDR3 residues: CASSQTPGTVGYTF. CDR3 bases: TGTGCCAGCAGCCAAACGCCAGGGACAGTCGGCTACACCTTC.

This clonotype was seen only a few times. The chain is built from TRBV7-2 and TRBJ1-1; maybe TRBD1 (6 bases). The CDR3 is 14 residues long. Germline V gives CDR1 SGHTA, CDR2 FQGNSA. Between the trimmed V and J ends, which lost 5 bases and 1 base, there was a span of 11 bases. This chain's CDR3 is CASSPTGQNTEAFF. The CDR3 DNA reads as TGTGCCAGCAGCCCAACGGGACAGAACACTGAAGCTTTCTTT.

This clonotype was found a few times. The V call is TRBV7-9, the J call TRBJ2-3; D gene uncertain. Germline CDR1 and CDR2: SEHNR and FQNEAQ (reference sequence). V was shortened by 1 base and J by 0 bases, with 5 bases between the two germline ends. The CDR3 runs 14 residues. The CDR3 region is CASSLVASTDTQYF. In DNA form, the CDR3 reads TGTGCCAGCAGCTTAGTTGCCAGCACAGATACGCAGTATTTT.

The CDR3 DNA sequence: TGTGCCAGCAGTCCAATGACAGGGACGGAGACCCAGTACTTC. It specifies CASSPMTGTETQYF. The chain employs TRBV28 and TRBJ2-5; 7 nucleotides match TRBD1. The V segment lost 5 bases and the J segment 5 bases; nucleotides outside the gene matches: 8. The germline gives CDR1 MDHEN, CDR2 SYDVKM. The CDR3 runs 14 residues.

This clonotype was detected only a few times. The chain links TRBV12-3 or TRBV12-4 to TRBJ1-5; TRBD1 aligns across 9 bases. The ends lost 1 base at V and 5 bases at J; junction bases unmatched: 3. This CDR3 is built from 15 residues. Here the CDR3 reads CASSLGTGGHQPQHF. The CDR3 DNA follows: TGTGCCAGCAGTTTAGGTACAGGGGGCCATCAGCCCCAGCATTTT.